The 10 T cell receptor beta chains given below trace back to one sample, sequenced in a study of patients and donors after allogeneic stem cell transplantation. TCRdb passed the RT-PCR reads through MiXCR, listing each CDR3 protein once. This table has 400,000 to 500,000 distinct CDR3 sequences, 16% appearing once. The specimen sequenced was blood, either unsorted or a sorted T cell fraction (not recorded which). These receptors originate from a human donor who was either an allogeneic HSCT recipient or a stem cell or donor lymphocyte infusion donor (not recorded which). It is not recorded whose cells these are; they may come from a transplant donor.

This clonotype was recorded a few times. The rearrangement joins TRBV29-1 to TRBJ2-1, with D perhaps TRBD2 (6 bases). Germline CDR1 SQVTM, CDR2 ANQGSEA. This CDR3 region has 17 residues. The V gene lost 0 bases and the J gene lost 7 bases, with 22 bases spanning the gap. CDR3 bases: TGCAGCGTTGAAGATGGGGTTTCGGCGGGGTGGGTTAATGAGCAGTTCTTC. Translation gives CSVEDGVSAGWVNEQFF.

This clonotype was seen a few times. This rearrangement joins TRBV12-3 or TRBV12-4 to TRBJ1-3; maybe TRBD1 (5 bases). CDR3 length equals 16 residues. Trimming took off 3 bases at V and 0 bases at J, with 12 bases between the two ends. The CDR3 sequence is CASSFWDPSSGNTIYF. The CDR3 DNA reads as TGTGCCAGCAGTTTCTGGGACCCGAGCTCTGGAAACACCATATATTTT.

In nucleotides, the CDR3 is TGTGCCAGCAGTTACCCCGCCGGGACAGGGAATTCACCCCTCCACTTT. Translating gives CASSYPAGTGNSPLHF. The J gene is TRBJ1-6, the V gene TRBV6-5; TRBD1 matches at 9 bases. The germline CDR1 and CDR2 sequences are MNHEY and SVGAGI. The CDR3 is made up of 16 amino acids. The V gene end was trimmed by 2 bases and the J gene end by 7 bases; junction bases not matched to a gene: 6.

This clonotype has more than one count but fewer than ten. V gene TRBV20-1 combines with J gene TRBJ2-7, with 7 bases lining up with TRBD1. Germline V gene sequence: CDR1 DFQATT, CDR2 SNEGSKA (reference sequence). V was clipped by 0 bases and J by 12 bases; unmatched bases: 8. The CDR3 runs 12 residues. As DNA, the CDR3 is TGCAGTGCTAGAGATTCCGTTGAGGGGGCGTACTTC. Translated: CSARDSVEGAYF.

In this sample, this clonotype turned up a few times. This rearrangement joins TRBV5-1 to TRBJ1-1; tentative D call: TRBD1 (5 bases). Germline lookup yields CDR1 SGHRS and CDR2 YFSETQ. This CDR3 is built from 13 residues. Trimming took off 4 bases at V and 7 bases at J, with 14 bases between the two ends. CDR3 sequence (DNA): TGCGCCAGCAGCCGAGCGACAGATTTTGAAGCTTTCTTT. Amino acid sequence: CASSRATDFEAFF.

This clonotype was observed a handful of times. This chain uses TRBV5-4 with TRBJ1-1; D unresolved. Germline CDR1 and CDR2: SGHNT and YYREEE (reference sequence). V was clipped by 3 bases and J by 5 bases, with 11 bases between them. The CDR3 runs to 13 residues. CDR3 nucleotides: TGTGCCAGCAGCTCGCTTTCGGGGACTGAAGCTTTCTTT. It encodes CASSSLSGTEAFF. The full variable domain, with the rest looked up from reference TRBV5-4 and TRBJ1-1, is ETGVTQSPTHLIKTRGQQVTLRCSSQSGHNTVSWYQQALGQGPQFIFQYYREEENGRGNFPPRFSGLQFPNYSSELNVNALELDDSALYLCASSSLSGTEAFFGQGTRLTVV.

This clonotype was recorded at least ten times. V usage is TRBV5-1 and J usage is TRBJ1-1; 9 nucleotides match TRBD1. The germline V gene has CDR1 SGHRS and CDR2 YFSETQ. The CDR3 totals 13 residues. Losses at the gene ends were 7 bases for V and 5 bases for J; bases not matched to a gene: 6. In DNA, the CDR3 is TGCGCCAGCCAACAGGGGGCTAGAACTGAAGCTTTCTTT. This translates into CASQQGARTEAFF.

The sample holds many counts of this clonotype. V and J are TRBV12-3 or TRBV12-4 and TRBJ2-7; D remains ambiguous. Trimming took off 3 bases at V and 2 bases at J, with 5 bases between the two ends. This CDR3 has 12 residues. For the CDR3, the DNA is TGTGCCAGCAGTTTGAGCCCCTACGAGCAGTACTTC. Amino acid sequence: CASSLSPYEQYF.

There are a few counts of this clonotype. V usage is TRBV7-2 and J usage is TRBJ2-3, with D unresolved. The CDR3 runs to 14 residues. The V gene lost 1 base and the J gene lost 2 bases, with 7 bases spanning the gap. CDR1 SGHTA and CDR2 FQGNSA come from the germline V gene. CDR3 sequence: CASSLGPLTDTQYF. The CDR3 DNA follows: TGTGCCAGCAGCTTAGGACCTCTCACAGATACGCAGTATTTT.

In its sample, this clonotype was seen a few times. This chain uses TRBV7-9 with TRBJ2-1, with 7 bases matching TRBD2. There are 14 residues in the CDR3. Germline V gene sequence: CDR1 SEHNR, CDR2 FQNEAQ (reference sequence). Trimming removed 8 bases from V and 0 bases from J; junction bases left unmatched: 4. CDR3 sequence: CASSRGDSYNEQFF. DNA of the CDR3: TGTGCCAGCTCCCGGGGGGACTCCTACAATGAGCAGTTCTTC.